The T cell receptor beta chain described here comes from a study of T cells in Graves' hyperthyroidism and ophthalmopathy. Regarding the study as a whole: Researchers report that a 13 V-J model separated ophthalmopathy from stable hyperthyroidism. Most thyroid clonotypes that were expanded above 0.001 also turned up in blood.

Germline CDR1 and CDR2: SGHKS and YYEKEE (reference sequence). The junction had 7 bases not matched to a gene; V was cut back by 4 bases and J by 7 bases. The CDR3 runs 13 residues. Graves' hyperthyroidism without ophthalmopathy progression within 18 months was termed stable. Diagnoses were made from clinical symptoms, serum measures (thyroxine and TRAb), thyroid ultrasound and orbital computed tomography. RNA transcripts were the template for amplifying TCR beta CDR3 regions. Using the HTBI primer set, a first-round RT-PCR was run on the TCR CDR3. One entry per CDR3 protein results from TCRdb running MiXCR on the multiplex PCR reads. The sample shows 500,000 to 600,000 distinct CDR3 sequences, more than 45% of them seen only once. Comment on this clonotype: What it recognizes is unknown.

Sample: peripheral blood or thyroid tissue (not recorded which). V usage is TRBV5-5 and J usage is TRBJ2-5; 7 bases line up with TRBD2. This receptor was taken from a woman between 18 and 29 years old with Graves' hyperthyroidism. CDR3 in DNA: TGTGCCAGCAGCGACCGGGGGGTTGCGACCCAGTACTTC. This sequence encodes CASSDRGVATQYF.